The TCR beta chain described here comes from a study of breast tumors, draining lymph nodes, adjacent tissues (TCRdb year 2016). Regarding the study in general: TCR beta repertoires were compared across tumor, adjacent nontumor tissue and axillary lymph nodes obtained from breast cancer patients. In human breast cancer, the study set out to assess how tumor, surrounding tissue and draining lymph node repertoires relate to one another and whether T cells might be exchanged between them.

Broad study findings and their caveats: The conclusion that tumor T cells originate in lymph nodes was framed as consistent with a hypothesis rather than directly demonstrated. The similarity between tumor and nontumor tissue repertoires was significantly greater in luminal-like breast cancer than in basal-like breast cancer. The data were judged consistent with most tumor T cells deriving from the lymph node and then expanding within tumor tissue. Tumor T-cell repertoires showed less diversity than lymph node repertoires and more diversity than nontumor tissue repertoires, and tumor T-cell repertoires showed preferential V and J gene usage.

The adjacent samples were made up of nontumor breast tissue that surrounded the tumor. The reads were generated on an Illumina HiSeq 2000. Multiplex PCR amplification was used to generate the TCR beta chain libraries. The amplified TCR beta chain products were analyzed by high-throughput sequencing. TCRdb handled the public reads itself, with Q25 trimming in fastp and clone calling in MiXCR, and kept productive beta chains. Rows are combined by CDR3 protein, so each entry shows the most common genes and DNA. Here the sample has roughly 14,000 distinct CDR3 sequences; around 54% occur a single time. The ten top clones hold approximately 30% of the sample. This clonotype was observed many times. Its recognized antigen is unknown. Qualities for individual bases were not recorded, and no much larger clone is one base off. The CDR3 measures 15 amino acids from cysteine to phenylalanine. Only the CDR3 region is kept as DNA, spanning 45 bases read in frame from base 1. Trimming leaves V shorter by 3 bases and J shorter by 4 bases, with the junction holding 7 bases beyond the gene matches. Based on the germline V gene, the CDR1 and CDR2 sequences are SGHTA and FQGNSA.

Recombination joined TRBV7-2 with TRBJ2-7, with 9 central nucleotides matching TRBD1. The origin of this receptor is a female donor with breast cancer. Some clones in this sample may be carry-over from other donors' samples. Sequencing was performed on tumor-adjacent breast tissue. The bases are TGTGCCAGCAGCTTGGCGGGACAGGGACCTTACGAGCAGTACTTC. It is translated as CASSLAGQGPYEQYF.